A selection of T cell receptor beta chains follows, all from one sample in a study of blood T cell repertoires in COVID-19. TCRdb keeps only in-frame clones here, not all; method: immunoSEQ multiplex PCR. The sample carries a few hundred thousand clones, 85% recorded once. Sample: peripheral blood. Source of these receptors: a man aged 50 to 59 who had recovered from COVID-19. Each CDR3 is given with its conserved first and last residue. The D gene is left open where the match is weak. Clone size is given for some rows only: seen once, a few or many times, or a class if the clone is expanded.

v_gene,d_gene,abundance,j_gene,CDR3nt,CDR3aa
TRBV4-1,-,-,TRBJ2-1,TGCGCCAGCAGCCAAGATCTCTACAATGAGCAGTTCTTC,CASSQDLYNEQFF
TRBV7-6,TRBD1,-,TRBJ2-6,TGTGCCAGCAGCTTAGTTGGACAGGGATCTGGGGCCAACGTCCTGACTTTC,CASSLVGQGSGANVLTF
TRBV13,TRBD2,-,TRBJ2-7,TGTGCCAGCAGCTCCGCCGGGGGGAAGTACGCCTACGAGCAGTACTTC,CASSSAGGKYAYEQYF
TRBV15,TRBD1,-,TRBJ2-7,TGTGCCACCAGCAGAGAAGCAGGGACAGGGCCTTACGAGCAGTACTTC,CATSREAGTGPYEQYF
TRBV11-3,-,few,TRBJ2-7,TGTGCCAGCAGCTTAAGCGCCACATACGAGCAGTACTTC,CASSLSATYEQYF
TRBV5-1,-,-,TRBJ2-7,TGCGCCAGCAGGACAGGATCCAACTCCTACGAGCAGTACTTC,CASRTGSNSYEQYF
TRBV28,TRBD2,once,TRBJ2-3,TGTGCCAGCAGGATAGCGGGAGGGCGTACAGATACGCAGTATTTT,CASRIAGGRTDTQYF
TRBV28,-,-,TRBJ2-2,TGTGCCAGCAGTTCAACGAACACCGGGGAGCTGTTTTTT,CASSSTNTGELFF
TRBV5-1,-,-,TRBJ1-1,TGCGCCAGCAGGGCTGACATGAACACTGAAGCTTTCTTT,CASRADMNTEAFF
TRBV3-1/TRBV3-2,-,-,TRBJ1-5,TGTGCCAGCAGCCAACGAGGCCAGCCCCAGCATTTT,CASSQRGQPQHF
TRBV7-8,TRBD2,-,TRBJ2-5,TGTGCCAGCAGCAGATCCGGGACTACCAGGAGGCAAGAGACCCAGTACTTC,CASSRSGTTRRQETQYF
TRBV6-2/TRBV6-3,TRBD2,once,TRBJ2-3,TGTGCCAGCAGTTACTCGGGGGGAGGGAGAGCGCAGTATTTT,CASSYSGGGRAQYF
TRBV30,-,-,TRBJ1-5,TGTGCCTGGAGTGTAAGTTCGCAGGGTGGTCAGCCCCAGCATTTT,CAWSVSSQGGQPQHF
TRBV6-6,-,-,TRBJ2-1,TGTGCCAGCAGCCACGAGGTTGGAAGGGGATACAATGAGCAGTTCTTC,CASSHEVGRGYNEQFF
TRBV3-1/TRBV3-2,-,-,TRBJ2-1,TGTGCCAGCAGCCAAGAGAGGCTAGACTCGTATGAGCAGTTCTTC,CASSQERLDSYEQFF
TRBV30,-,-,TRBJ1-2,TGTGCCTGGAGTGTAGGGGCAGGCTATGGCTACACCTTC,CAWSVGAGYGYTF
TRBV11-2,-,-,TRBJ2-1,TGTGCCAGCAGCTTAGATTTGTCGGGGGTCAATGAGCAGTTCTTC,CASSLDLSGVNEQFF
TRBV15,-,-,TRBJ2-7,TGTGCCACCAGCCCAAGGACTAACCTCTACGAGCAGTACTTC,CATSPRTNLYEQYF